This TCR beta chain was retrieved from a study of CD8 T cells in ankylosing spondylitis. This clonotype was counted between two and nine times. A read error may explain this, as a much larger clone is one base away. The CDR3 runs 11 residues. The germline V gene encodes CDR1 SEHNR and CDR2 FQNEAQ (reference sequence). TCRdb processed the 5' RACE reads anew with MiXCR; each CDR3 protein has one entry. The sample has more than 60,000 distinct CDR3 sequences; roughly 5.2% are singletons. The chain combines TRBV7-9 with TRBJ2-1; no clear D gene. The source material was blood, either unsorted or a sorted T cell fraction (not recorded which). The TCR originated in a male donor with ankylosing spondylitis or in good health (not recorded which). CDR3 region: CASSSNNEQFF. DNA of the CDR3: TGTGCCAGCAGCTCCAACAATGAGCAGTTCTTC. Supplemented by reference TRBV7-9 and TRBJ2-1, the full variable domain reads DTGVSQNPRHKITKRGQNVTFRCDPISEHNRLYWYRQTLGQGPEFLTYFQNEAQLEKSRLLSDRFSAERPKGSFSTLEIQRTEQGDSAMYLCASSSNNEQFFGPGTRLTVL.